This T cell receptor (beta chain) was sequenced in a study of cytomegalovirus exposure and HLA in healthy donors. Profiling relied on immunoSEQ multiplex PCR, and the TCRdb table lists in-frame clones only, not all of them. The sample contains 200,000 to 300,000 clones, approximately 84% of which appear only once. Germline V gene data show CDR1 as PRHDT and CDR2 as FYEKMQ (reference sequence). The V segment lost 5 bases and the J segment 5 bases; nucleotides outside the gene matches: 12. This CDR3 comprises 16 residues. The chain employs TRBV13 and TRBJ1-1; 9 nucleotides line up with TRBD1. The sequencing input was PBMCs. The sequence derives from a woman aged 25 to 39 in good health and CMV-seropositive. CDR3 protein: CASSAPPGTGRTEAFF. DNA for the CDR3: TGTGCCAGCAGCGCACCTCCGGGGACAGGGAGGACTGAAGCTTTCTTT. Based on the CDR3 plus reference TRBV13 and TRBJ1-1, the full variable domain is AAGVIQSPRHLIKEKRETATLKCYPIPRHDTVYWYQQGPGQDPQFLISFYEKMQSDKGSIPDRFSAQQFSDYHSELNMSSLELGDSALYFCASSAPPGTGRTEAFFGQGTRLTVV.